These 3 T cell receptor beta chains share one sample of origin, sequenced in a study of cytomegalovirus exposure and HLA in healthy donors. The study ran its PCR with 60 Vbeta and 13 Jbeta primers. This table comes from immunoSEQ multiplex PCR, and its TCRdb copy is limited to in-frame clones, with some not included. The table shows 95,000 or so clones, with 55% to 75% occurring only once. The sequencing sample was made of PBMCs. The receptors were gathered from a woman in her 50s in good health and CMV-seropositive.

Here the CDR3 DNA reads TGTGCCAGCAGTCCGGGACAGACATTCTACGAGCAGTACTTC. This translates into CASSPGQTFYEQYF. This chain uses TRBV6-1 with TRBJ2-7, with TRBD1 matching over 7 bases. Germline CDR1 MNHNS, CDR2 SASEGT. There are 14 residues in the CDR3. V trimming: 5 bases; J trimming: 3 bases; junction bases outside the gene matches: 7.

The V call is TRBV28, the J call TRBJ2-2; the match to TRBD1 covers 9 bases. From germline, CDR1 is MDHEN and CDR2 SYDVKM. The CDR3 is made up of 15 amino acids. J lost 9 bases, V lost 2 bases, and 7 bases had no gene match. The CDR3 is CASSLGGTGYRELFF. DNA of the CDR3: TGTGCCAGCAGTTTAGGGGGGACAGGGTATAGGGAGCTGTTTTTT.

The table lists this clone with a count of one. The gene calls are TRBV2 and TRBJ1-6; D is perhaps TRBD1 (6 bases). The germline gives CDR1 SNHLY, CDR2 FYNNEI. This CDR3 has 15 residues. Trimming cost V 2 bases and J 9 bases, with 14 bases left between them. CDR3 residues: CASSESPGAFSPLHF. The CDR3 DNA reads TGTGCCAGCAGTGAAAGTCCAGGGGCATTTTCACCCCTCCACTTT.